The rows below give T cell receptor beta chains drawn from one sample of a study of siplizumab effects on memory and regulatory T cells. TCRdb's table, derived via immunoSEQ multiplex PCR, lists solely in-frame clones and lacks some. The table includes some 100,000 clones, 94% detected once. The specimen sequenced was non-Treg CD4+ T cells sorted from blood. These receptors all stem from a human donor in good health. The CDR3 runs from the conserved cysteine through the conserved F or W. The D gene is left open where the match is weak. For some rows the clone size is stated as once, few or many, or as a class when expanded; others skip it.

j_call | clone_size | d_call | v_call | cdr3_aa | cdr3_nt
TRBJ2-2 | few | NA | TRBV14 | CASSQGFPGELFF | TGTGCCAGCAGCCAAGGTTTTCCCGGGGAGCTGTTTTTT
TRBJ2-7 | NA | NA | TRBV28 | CATTPVPGAEHEQYF | TGTGCCACCACACCGGTCCCGGGAGCGGAACACGAGCAGTACTTC
TRBJ1-2 | NA | NA | TRBV5-5 | CASSFQTGPGYGYTF | TGTGCCAGCAGCTTTCAGACAGGACCTGGCTATGGCTACACCTTC
TRBJ2-1 | NA | TRBD2 | TRBV2 | CASRYDSGIGNEQFF | TGTGCCAGCAGGTACGATAGCGGGATCGGGAATGAGCAGTTCTTC
TRBJ1-6 | NA | TRBD1 | TRBV29-1 | CSATGDSPLHF | TGCAGCGCAACAGGGGATTCACCCCTCCACTTT
TRBJ2-3 | NA | NA | TRBV11-2 | CASIRGTGFTDTQYF | TGTGCCAGCATAAGGGGCACAGGGTTCACAGATACGCAGTATTTT
TRBJ2-5 | NA | NA | TRBV29-1 | CSVEMGGYQETQYF | TGCAGCGTTGAAATGGGGGGTTACCAAGAGACCCAGTACTTC
TRBJ2-7 | NA | TRBD2 | TRBV29-1 | CSVEGVLGTSGSSYEQYF | TGCAGCGTTGAAGGGGTCTTAGGGACTAGCGGGAGCTCCTACGAGCAGTACTTC
TRBJ2-7 | once | TRBD2 | TRBV5-6 | CASSLYGLAGDEQYF | TGTGCCAGCAGCTTGTACGGACTAGCGGGAGACGAGCAGTACTTC
TRBJ2-2 | NA | NA | TRBV7-5 | CASSLYTGELFF | TGTGCCAGCAGCTTATACACCGGGGAGCTGTTTTTT
TRBJ2-1 | NA | TRBD2 | TRBV7-3 | CASSLTLAGANEQFF | TGTGCCAGCAGCTTAACCCTAGCGGGAGCCAATGAGCAGTTCTTC
TRBJ2-7 | NA | TRBD2 | TRBV2 | CASSASGLAGTYEQYF | TGTGCCAGCAGTGCCTCGGGACTAGCGGGAACCTACGAGCAGTACTTC
TRBJ1-2 | NA | TRBD1 | TRBV6-5 | CASRAGGANYGYTF | TGTGCCAGCAGAGCAGGGGGCGCGAACTATGGCTACACCTTC
TRBJ1-1 | NA | NA | TRBV18 | CASSPKGGGSSTEAFF | TGTGCCAGCTCACCAAAGGGGGGGGGCTCTTCCACTGAAGCTTTCTTT
TRBJ2-1 | NA | NA | TRBV5-1 | CASSKSTSGNNEQFF | TGCGCCAGCAGCAAATCAACGAGCGGTAACAATGAGCAGTTCTTC
TRBJ2-1 | NA | TRBD2 | TRBV6-6 | CASSFGLAGGLEQFF | TGTGCCAGCAGTTTCGGCCTAGCGGGAGGGCTTGAGCAGTTCTTC
TRBJ2-1 | NA | NA | TRBV7-9 | CASSLHSPLRYNEQFF | TGTGCCAGCAGCTTACATTCCCCACTCCGCTACAATGAGCAGTTCTTC
TRBJ2-5 | NA | NA | TRBV5-8 | CASSLVEGRPKTQYF | TGTGCCAGCAGCTTGGTAGAAGGACGCCCCAAGACCCAGTACTTC
TRBJ2-2 | NA | NA | TRBV19 | CASSRRGQGTGELFF | TGTGCCAGTAGTAGGAGAGGTCAGGGCACCGGGGAGCTGTTTTTT
TRBJ2-1 | NA | NA | TRBV7-9 | CASGSRNEQFF | TGTGCCAGCGGATCCAGGAATGAGCAGTTCTTC
TRBJ1-3 | NA | NA | TRBV7-2 | CASNDPTAHSGNTIYF | TGTGCCAGCAACGACCCGACAGCCCACTCTGGAAACACCATATATTTT
TRBJ2-7 | NA | TRBD2 | TRBV7-2 | CASSGTSGRLTAYEQYF | TGTGCCAGCAGCGGGACTAGCGGGAGGTTGACTGCCTACGAGCAGTACTTC
TRBJ2-1 | NA | TRBD2 | TRBV28 | CASRFSGRSYNEQFF | TGTGCCAGCAGGTTTAGCGGGCGCTCCTACAATGAGCAGTTCTTC
TRBJ2-2 | NA | TRBD1 | TRBV11-1 | CASSGRDSYTGELFF | TGTGCCAGCAGCGGACGGGACAGCTATACCGGGGAGCTGTTTTTT
TRBJ2-5 | NA | NA | TRBV5-1 | CASSPGRQETQYF | TGCGCCAGCAGCCCGGGGCGGCAAGAGACCCAGTACTTC
TRBJ1-2 | NA | NA | TRBV10-3 | CAISESRQDNYGYTF | TGTGCCATCAGTGAGTCAAGGCAGGATAACTATGGCTACACCTTC
TRBJ2-5 | NA | NA | TRBV4-1 | CASSQVGRKIQETQYF | TGCGCCAGCAGCCAAGTAGGCAGGAAGATCCAAGAGACCCAGTACTTC
TRBJ1-4 | NA | NA | TRBV2 | CASSEAHLGTNEKLFF | TGTGCCAGCAGTGAAGCTCATTTGGGGACTAATGAAAAACTGTTTTTT
TRBJ2-5 | NA | NA | TRBV25-1 | CASSAAGQETQYF | TGTGCCAGCAGTGCGGCGGGTCAAGAGACCCAGTACTTC
TRBJ1-1 | NA | TRBD1 | TRBV10-3 | CAISSKQGFEAFF | TGTGCCATCAGTTCCAAACAGGGGTTTGAAGCTTTCTTT
TRBJ2-2 | NA | NA | TRBV4-2 | CASSQDLSRTTNTGELFF | TGTGCCAGCAGCCAAGATCTTTCCAGGACTACGAACACCGGGGAGCTGTTTTTT